The clone carrying this T cell receptor (beta chain) was detected a few times. Its antigen is undetermined. The source of the sample is a study of molecular identifiers for immune sequencing clone quantification. Germline-derived CDR1 and CDR2 are MDHEN and SYDVKM. This CDR3 is built from 12 residues. The V and J ends lost 10 bases and 7 bases respectively, with 17 bases between them. Source material for naive CD8 libraries was roughly 20,000 to 1,100,000 sorted cells, with 10%, 30% or 50% RNA. In the sort, naive CD8 T cells were defined as CD8+CD4-CCR7+CD45RA+. Whole-study results and caveats: Naive cells had under 1% of molecules in clones above 20 RNA copies, effectors over 98%.

Listed TCR primers and previously described methods were used for bulk TCR libraries. One entry per CDR3 protein, called by TCRdb with MiXCR from the PCR reads. The sample includes approximately 320,000 distinct CDR3 sequences, roughly 23% seen only once; the top ten take about 0.71%. The receptor's source is a human donor in good health. Some libraries in this study had Jurkat cell RNA spiked in. The rearrangement links TRBV28 to TRBJ2-7, with D maybe TRBD2 (6 bases). The source material was naive CD8+ T cells from blood, with Jurkat cell RNA spiked in. Noted subset: FACS-sorted CD8+CD4-CCR7+CD45RA+ naive T cells. This CDR3 reads CAMGGRSGEQYF. The DNA for the CDR3 is TGTGCCATGGGGGGAAGGTCGGGGGAGCAGTACTTC.